A single sample gave rise to the 3 T cell receptor beta chains below, sequenced in a study of tumor-infiltrating lymphocytes in primary liver carcinoma. Co-extraction of both nucleic acids (RNA and DNA) used about 19-33 mg of unsorted bulk tissue. A primer in the constant region served to generate TCR beta cDNA from roughly 550 ng of total RNA. Three nested multiplex PCR rounds of slightly modified ARM-PCR generated TCR beta libraries. Forward primers for TRBV1-TRBV30 and a C-beta reverse primer served the first two PCR rounds, at approximately 10 cycles each. Using its own MiXCR run on the multiplex PCR reads, TCRdb lists one record per CDR3 protein. The sample shows 90,000 to 140,000 distinct CDR3 sequences, about four fifths of them seen only once. What was sequenced was liver tumor tissue from sampling region 3. Indicated subset: tumor region T3, left-lateral pole. The receptors here all came from a man aged 35-49 years with primary liver carcinoma and hepatitis B virus infection.

Of note for this clonotype: The junction differs from germline at one of its ends, possibly a read error. For the CDR3, the DNA is TGTGTCAGCAGCCAAAATTGGGCTACCGGCGGTGAGCAGTTCTTC. Residues: CVSSQNWATGGEQFF. The chain carries TRBV4-2 and TRBJ2-1; D gene uncertain. This CDR3 has 15 amino acids. Germline loops: CDR1 LGHNA, CDR2 YNFKEQ.

This clonotype was counted once. The gene calls are TRBV29-1 and TRBJ2-2; the D gene could be TRBD1 or TRBD2 (5 bases each). V gave up 6 bases and J gave up 8 bases, with 19 bases separating them. The germline V gene has CDR1 SQVTM and CDR2 ANQGSEA. This CDR3 has 14 residues. Written as DNA, the CDR3 is TGCAGCGTCCTTGGTACGGGACCCACGGGGGAGCTGTTTTTT. Translated, it gives CSVLGTGPTGELFF.

With regard to this clonotype: The junction shows a germline mismatch at one end, possibly a read error. CDR3: CASTDNLNTEGFF. The CDR3 nucleotides read TGCGCCAGTACGGACAATCTCAACACTGAAGGTTTCTTT. The chain carries TRBV10-1 and TRBJ1-1; D might be TRBD1 (5 bases). This CDR3 has 13 amino acids. Germline V CDR1 and CDR2: WNHNN, SYGVQD (reference sequence).